These 22 T cell receptor beta chains were sequenced from one sample in a study of early stage breast cancer tumors. Sequencing used immunoSEQ multiplex PCR; TCRdb keeps in-frame clones, though not all of them. Of about 51,000 clones in the sample, around 80% were seen once. The sample comprised blood. The receptors stem from a person aged 40 to 50 with breast cancer.

V and J are TRBV6-5 and TRBJ2-5, with D unclear. Germline CDR1 is MNHEY and CDR2 is SVGAGI. The ends were cut back, 1 base at V and 2 bases at J, with 11 bases in the middle. The CDR3 covers 15 residues. CDR3 loop: CASSYFRPLQETQYF. For the CDR3, the DNA is TGTGCCAGCAGTTACTTCCGACCATTACAAGAGACCCAGTACTTC.

The chain combines TRBV5-6 with TRBJ1-1; the D gene is possibly TRBD1 (5 bases). Trimming shortened V by 3 bases and J by 9 bases, and 9 bases separated the two germline ends. The CDR3 is 11 amino acids. The germline CDR1 and CDR2 sequences are SGHDT and YYEEEE. CDR3 loop: CASSSREKAFF. The CDR3 coding sequence is TGTGCCAGCAGCTCCAGGGAAAAAGCTTTCTTT.

To note about this clone: Distinct nucleotide sequences in the sample also encode this CDR3. The V gene is TRBV19, the J gene TRBJ2-7; either TRBD1 or TRBD2 may fit D (5 bases each). Germline lookup yields CDR1 LNHDA and CDR2 SQIVND (reference sequence). Trimming took off 8 bases at V and 6 bases at J, with 11 bases between the two ends. This CDR3 has 11 residues. In DNA form, the CDR3 reads TGTGCCAGTGGGACGGGGTCCGAGCAGTACTTC. The encoded protein is CASGTGSEQYF.

The V call is TRBV2, the J call TRBJ2-3; TRBD1 might be the D (6 bases). With 5 bases removed from V and 2 bases from J, the gap between germline ends came to 14 bases. Germline V CDR1 and CDR2: SNHLY, FYNNEI. The CDR3 is 15 residues long. The CDR3 region has the DNA TGTGCCAGCAGTCAGGTTAGGGGGTCCACAGATACGCAGTATTTT. Amino acid sequence: CASSQVRGSTDTQYF.

The chain joins TRBV5-1 to TRBJ2-7; 8 bases fit TRBD2. The CDR3 is 15 residues long. V lost 4 bases, J lost 5 bases, and 11 bases stayed unmatched. Germline CDR1 reads SGHRS; CDR2 reads YFSETQ. The CDR3 sequence: CASSASPGLGNEQYF. The CDR3 DNA follows: TGCGCCAGCAGCGCATCCCCGGGACTAGGGAACGAGCAGTACTTC.

The V gene is TRBV11-3, the J gene TRBJ2-7; TRBD1 matches at 8 bases. From germline, CDR1 is SGHNT and CDR2 YENEEA. The CDR3 covers 15 residues. J lost 5 bases, V lost 3 bases, and 9 bases had no gene match. The CDR3 spells CASSFTGQGTDEQYF. CDR3 DNA: TGTGCCAGCAGCTTCACAGGACAGGGAACTGACGAGCAGTACTTC.

The rearrangement joins TRBV4-2 to TRBJ2-7; 8 bases are a match to TRBD2. Looked up from germline, CDR1 is LGHNA and CDR2 is YNFKEQ. The CDR3 loop spans 18 amino acids. V was clipped by 0 bases and J by 2 bases; unmatched bases: 12. The CDR3: CASSQDRSSTSAPYEQYF. As DNA, the CDR3 is TGTGCCAGCAGCCAAGATAGGTCGTCGACTAGCGCTCCCTACGAGCAGTACTTC.

The rearrangement links TRBV12-5 to TRBJ2-1; D is perhaps TRBD1 (6 bases). Germline loops: CDR1 LGHNT, CDR2 FRNRAP. The CDR3 contains 13 residues. Trimming stripped 5 bases from V and 7 bases from J, with 12 bases between. The DNA for the CDR3 is TGTGCTAGTGGTACCTCAGGGGTGAATGAGCAGTTCTTC. It is translated as CASGTSGVNEQFF. Variable domain in full (rest from reference TRBV12-5 and TRBJ2-1): DARVTQTPRHKVTEMGQEVTMRCQPILGHNTVFWYRQTMMQGLELLAYFRNRAPLDDSGMPKDRFSAEMPDATLATLKIQPSEPRDSAVYFCASGTSGVNEQFFGPGTRLTVL.

This clone is labeled medium-sized (0.01 to 0.1%). The chain uses TRBV6-1 and TRBJ2-1; the match to TRBD2 covers 9 bases. The CDR3 length is 15 residues. From germline, CDR1 is MNHNS and CDR2 SASEGT. With V trimmed by 3 bases and J by 1 base, 1 base remained unmatched. CDR3 bases: TGTGCCAGCAGTGATACTAGCGGGTCCTACAATGAGCAGTTCTTC. Encoded protein: CASSDTSGSYNEQFF.

J is TRBJ2-7 and V is TRBV10-3; D is unresolved. Deletions cut 0 bases from V and 1 base from J, with 7 bases between. CDR1 and CDR2 from the germline V gene are ENHRY and SYGVKD. The CDR3 consists of 14 residues. The CDR3 DNA follows: TGTGCCATCAGTGAGTCGGGGAATTCCTACGAGCAGTACTTC. Amino acids: CAISESGNSYEQYF.

The genes are TRBV4-1 and TRBJ1-2; D is perhaps TRBD1 (5 bases). The V end lost 4 bases, the J end lost 8 bases, and 17 bases lay between the germline ends. Germline lookup yields CDR1 MGHRA and CDR2 YSYEKL. The CDR3 totals 14 residues. This CDR3 reads CASSRSQAGRGYTF. The CDR3 region has the DNA TGCGCCAGCAGCCGATCACAGGCGGGCCGGGGCTACACCTTC.

Concerning this clone: Germline is not matched at one junction end, which may reflect a read error. The chain recombines TRBV7-7 with TRBJ2-3; no clear D. CDR1 SSHAT and CDR2 FNYEAQ come from the germline V gene (reference sequence). This CDR3 spans 12 amino acids. CDR3 protein: CASSPPTDTQYF. As DNA, the CDR3 is TGTGCTAGCAGCCCTCCAACAGATACGCAGTATTTT. The entire variable domain, with the rest obtained from reference TRBV7-7 and TRBJ2-3, is as follows: GAGVSQSPRYKVTKRGQDVTLRCDPISSHATLYWYQQALGQGPEFLTYFNYEAQPDKSGLPSDRFSAERPEGSISTLTIQRTEQRDSAMYRCASSPPTDTQYFGPGTRLTVL.

The chain joins TRBV7-2 to TRBJ2-7, with unresolved D. This CDR3 region has 12 residues. V was shortened by 5 bases and J by 1 base, with 6 bases between the two germline ends. From germline, CDR1 is SGHTA and CDR2 FQGNSA. In DNA form, the CDR3 reads TGTGCCAGCAGCATAGGGTCCTACGAGCAGTACTTC. Amino acid sequence: CASSIGSYEQYF.

The J gene is TRBJ2-1, the V gene TRBV29-1; D may be TRBD1 (6 bases). The CDR3 has 15 amino acids. The ends were cut back, 7 bases at V and 2 bases at J, with 18 bases in the middle. Germline assignment: CDR1 SQVTM and CDR2 ANQGSEA. CDR3 DNA sequence: TGCAGCGCTAAACGGACAGACGCTACCTACAATGAGCAGTTCTTC. Protein product: CSAKRTDATYNEQFF.

In this sample, this clone turned up a few times. The rearrangement links TRBV2 to TRBJ2-7, with a tentative D call TRBD2 (5 bases). Per the germline V gene, CDR1 is SNHLY and CDR2 is FYNNEI. The CDR3 is made up of 13 amino acids. Trimming left V 1 base short and J 7 bases short, with 11 bases between. This CDR3 is CASSEVARGEQYF. The CDR3 coding sequence is TGTGCCAGCAGTGAAGTGGCGCGAGGGGAGCAGTACTTC.

The table lists this clone with a count of one. The chain joins TRBV4-1 to TRBJ2-7; TRBD2 agrees at 12 bases. The germline CDR1 and CDR2 sequences are MGHRA and YSYEKL. The CDR3 is 16 amino acids. V gave up 0 bases and J gave up 7 bases; unmatched junction bases: 7. Here the CDR3 DNA reads TGCGCCAGCAGCCAAGATGGGCGACTAGCGGGAGATGAGCAGTACTTC. Protein sequence: CASSQDGRLAGDEQYF.

This clone was picked up one time. The chain combines TRBV18 with TRBJ1-1; 9 bases agree with TRBD1. Trimming at V came to 3 bases and at J to 1 base, leaving 6 bases not matched to a gene. In germline, CDR1 is KGHSH, CDR2 LQKENI. The CDR3 covers 16 residues. The CDR3 nucleotides read TGTGCCAGCTCACCTGGACAGGGGAAAAGGAACACTGAAGCTTTCTTT. Its translation: CASSPGQGKRNTEAFF. The variable domain in full, with the rest retrieved from reference TRBV18 and TRBJ1-1, is NAGVMQNPRHLVRRRGQEARLRCSPMKGHSHVYWYRQLPEEGLKFMVYLQKENIIDESGMPKERFSAEFPKEGPSILRIQQVVRGDSAAYFCASSPGQGKRNTEAFFGQGTRLTVV.

V is TRBV30 and J is TRBJ2-1, with a tentative D call TRBD2 (5 bases). Germline CDR1 and CDR2: GTSNPN and SVGIG (reference sequence). The germline V and J ends were trimmed by 4 bases and 9 bases, with 22 bases remaining between them. This CDR3 is built from 15 residues. CDR3 DNA sequence: TGTGCCTGGACCACCGTCTATGGGTTAGGAGGTGAGCAGTTCTTC. Translated: CAWTTVYGLGGEQFF.

The chain is built from TRBV5-4 and TRBJ2-3; D uncertain. The germline V gene encodes CDR1 SGHNT and CDR2 YYREEE (reference sequence). V was pared by 0 bases and J by 1 base, with 3 bases between. The CDR3 loop spans 13 amino acids. The CDR3 nucleotides are TGTGCCAGCAGCTTGGATCGCACAGATACGCAGTATTTT. Its protein product is CASSLDRTDTQYF.

This chain uses TRBV19 with TRBJ2-7, with 8 bases that match TRBD2. CDR1 is LNHDA and CDR2 is SQIVND in the germline V gene (reference sequence). Trimming cost V 6 bases and J 4 bases; bases outside gene matches: 11. This CDR3 is built from 15 residues. This CDR3 is CASRPAGGRGYEQYF. The CDR3 coding sequence is TGTGCCAGTAGACCCGCGGGAGGACGGGGGTACGAGCAGTACTTC.

This clone was counted between two and nine times. This chain connects TRBV5-1 to TRBJ2-7, with 7 bases aligning to TRBD1. V shed 4 bases, J shed 0 bases, and the junction held 1 base outside the gene matches. This CDR3 comprises 13 residues. Germline CDR1 SGHRS, CDR2 YFSETQ. The CDR3 bases are TGCGCCAGCAGCCGACAGGGCTCCTACGAGCAGTACTTC. This encodes CASSRQGSYEQYF.

This clone showed up just a few times. The chain has TRBV30 and TRBJ2-5; 7 bases fit TRBD1. The CDR3 runs to 14 residues. Germline V gene sequence: CDR1 GTSNPN, CDR2 SVGIG (reference sequence). V shed 0 bases, J shed 4 bases, and the junction held 5 bases outside the gene matches. The CDR3 reads CAWSVGGKGETQYF. CDR3 DNA sequence: TGTGCCTGGAGTGTAGGGGGCAAGGGAGAGACCCAGTACTTC.